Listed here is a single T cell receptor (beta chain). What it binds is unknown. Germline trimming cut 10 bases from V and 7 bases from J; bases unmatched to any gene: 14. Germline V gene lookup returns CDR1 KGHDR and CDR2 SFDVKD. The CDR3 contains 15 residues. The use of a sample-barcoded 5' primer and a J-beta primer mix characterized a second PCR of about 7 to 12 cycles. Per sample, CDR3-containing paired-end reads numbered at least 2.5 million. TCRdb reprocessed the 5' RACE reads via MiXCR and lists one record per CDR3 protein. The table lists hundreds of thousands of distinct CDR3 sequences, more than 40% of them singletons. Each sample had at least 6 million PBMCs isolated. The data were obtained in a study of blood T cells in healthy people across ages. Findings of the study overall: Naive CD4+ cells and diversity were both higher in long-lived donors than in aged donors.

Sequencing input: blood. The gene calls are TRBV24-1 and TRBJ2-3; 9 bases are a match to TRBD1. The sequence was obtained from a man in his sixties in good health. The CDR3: CATGTGTGLWNTQYF. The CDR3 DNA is TGTGCCACTGGGACCGGGACAGGGCTTTGGAATACGCAGTATTTT.